The 25 T cell receptor beta chains reported below all come from one sample, sequenced in a study of blood T cell repertoires in COVID-19. The data were produced by immunoSEQ multiplex PCR, yet TCRdb's version contains in-frame clones alone and is incomplete. Here the sample spans some 110,000 clones, approximately 80% being singletons. Sequencing used peripheral blood. These receptors were taken from a woman aged 70 to 79 with acute or convalescent COVID-19.

The gene calls are TRBV5-4 and TRBJ2-2; maybe TRBD1 (5 bases). Between the trimmed V and J ends, which lost 0 bases and 0 bases, there was a span of 9 bases. There are 16 residues in the CDR3. Germline values: CDR1 SGHNT, CDR2 YYREEE (reference sequence). The CDR3 is CASSLGTSANTGELFF. As DNA, the CDR3 is TGTGCCAGCAGCTTGGGGACATCAGCGAACACCGGGGAGCTGTTTTTT.

This clone was picked up one time. CDR3 nucleotides: TGTGCCAGCAGTGAAGGCAGGAACACTGAAGCTTTCTTT. Its protein is CASSEGRNTEAFF. The chain couples TRBV6-1 to TRBJ1-1; D not certain. Per germline, CDR1 MNHNS and CDR2 SASEGT. Trimming took 1 base from V and 1 from J, leaving 4 bases between them. This CDR3 has 13 amino acids.

V usage is TRBV11-2 and J usage is TRBJ2-5, with D possibly TRBD2 on 5 matching bases. Germline V CDR1 and CDR2: SGHAT, FQNNGV. V gave up 1 base and J gave up 2 bases, with 5 bases separating them. The CDR3 consists of 13 residues. The CDR3 loop is CASSLGEQETQYF. CDR3 DNA sequence: TGTGCCAGCAGCTTAGGGGAGCAAGAGACCCAGTACTTC.

The chain couples TRBV30 to TRBJ1-5, with 7 bases aligning to TRBD1. Looked up from germline, CDR1 is GTSNPN and CDR2 is SVGIG (reference sequence). J was trimmed by 1 base and V by 4 bases; bases with no gene match: 1. The length of the CDR3 is 13 residues. CDR3 DNA sequence: TGTGCCTGGACGACAGGGAGCAATCAGCCCCAGCATTTT. It yields the protein CAWTTGSNQPQHF.

The V call is TRBV6-6, the J call TRBJ2-5, with TRBD2 matching 14 bases. V lost 5 bases, J lost 2 bases, and 7 bases stayed unmatched. Germline CDR1 and CDR2: MNHNY and SVGAGI (reference sequence). The CDR3 is 17 amino acids. The CDR3 loop is CASSPTGLAGVQETQYF. The CDR3 DNA sequence: TGTGCCAGCAGTCCGACGGGACTAGCGGGAGTACAAGAGACCCAGTACTTC.

This sequence joins TRBV7-6 and TRBJ2-3; 10 nucleotides agree with TRBD2. Germline assignment: CDR1 SGHVS and CDR2 FNYEAQ. This CDR3 is 16 amino acids long. V lost 1 base and J lost 2; bases outside the gene matches: 3. CDR3 residues: CASSLGAGGTTDTQYF. The CDR3 DNA reads as TGTGCCAGCAGCTTAGGAGCGGGGGGGACCACAGATACGCAGTATTTT.

Here the CDR3 reads CASSPTGGGVNQPQHF. In nucleotides, the CDR3 is TGTGCCAGCAGTCCGACCGGTGGAGGCGTCAATCAGCCCCAGCATTTT. The chain has TRBV28 and TRBJ1-5; D remains ambiguous. The CDR3 consists of 16 residues. The ends were cut back, 5 bases at V and 3 bases at J, with 17 bases in the middle. CDR1 MDHEN and CDR2 SYDVKM come from the germline V gene. Full variable domain (remainder filled in from reference TRBV28 and TRBJ1-5): DVKVTQSSRYLVKRTGEKVFLECVQDMDHENMFWYRQDPGLGLRLIYFSYDVKMKEKGDIPEGYSVSREKKERFSLILESASTNQTSMYLCASSPTGGGVNQPQHFGDGTRLSIL.

The V gene is TRBV9, the J gene TRBJ2-7; 8 nucleotides align to TRBD2. V shed 5 bases, J shed 3 bases, and the junction held 10 bases outside the gene matches. The CDR3 has 15 amino acids. Per germline, CDR1 SGDLS and CDR2 YYNGEE. The CDR3 nucleotides read TGTGCCAGCAGTAAGTCAGCGGGAGAGGTCTACGAGCAGTACTTC. Translated, it gives CASSKSAGEVYEQYF.

This clone came up once. The V and J genes are TRBV5-1 and TRBJ2-3; 7 positions match TRBD2. Germline-derived CDR1 and CDR2 are SGHRS and YFSETQ. The CDR3 totals 15 residues. Trimming took 3 bases from V and 1 from J; bases not matched to a gene: 5. The chain's CDR3 is CASSSTSKGTDTQYF. The CDR3 bases are TGCGCCAGCAGCTCGACTAGCAAGGGCACAGATACGCAGTATTTT.

The chain couples TRBV5-4 to TRBJ2-3; TRBD2 aligns across 10 bases. J was trimmed by 6 bases and V by 5 bases; bases with no gene match: 3. The CDR3 runs to 13 residues. The germline V gene has CDR1 SGHNT and CDR2 YYREEE (reference sequence). The CDR3 DNA is TGTGCCAGCAGGCTAGCGGGGGAGGATACGCAGTATTTT. Its translation: CASRLAGEDTQYF.

Points on this clone: Other DNA sequences in this specimen translate into the identical CDR3. The rearrangement joins TRBV6-5 to TRBJ1-5; D is perhaps TRBD1 (5 bases). This CDR3 spans 14 amino acids. Germline V lookup: CDR1 MNHEY, CDR2 SVGAGI. The V and J ends lost 6 bases and 5 bases respectively, with 14 bases between them. CDR3 sequence reads: CASSRQGGDQPQHF. The CDR3 DNA follows: TGTGCCAGCAGCCGACAAGGAGGGGATCAGCCCCAGCATTTT.

The chain has TRBV18 and TRBJ1-1; D remains ambiguous. CDR1 and CDR2 from the germline V gene are KGHSH and LQKENI. The CDR3 is made up of 13 amino acids. Trimming removed 5 bases from V and 2 bases from J, with 9 bases in between. CDR3 nucleotides: TGTGCCAGCTCATCGGGTCTTAACACTGAAGCTTTCTTT. This sequence encodes CASSSGLNTEAFF.

This clone was detected a few times. This chain links TRBV11-2 with TRBJ2-7; unclear D gene. Germline values: CDR1 SGHAT, CDR2 FQNNGV. The CDR3 has 16 amino acids. The V end was cut by 0 bases, the J end by 0 bases, with 12 bases between. CDR3 region: CASSLDVPASSYEQYF. The CDR3 coding sequence is TGTGCCAGCAGCTTAGATGTGCCCGCTAGCTCCTACGAGCAGTACTTC. The variable domain in full, with the rest retrieved from reference TRBV11-2 and TRBJ2-7, is EAGVAQSPRYKIIEKRQSVAFWCNPISGHATLYWYQQILGQGPKLLIQFQNNGVVDDSQLPKDRFSAERLKGVDSTLKIQPAKLEDSAVYLCASSLDVPASSYEQYFGPGTRLTVT.

This chain uses TRBV6-5 with TRBJ1-5; D may be TRBD1 (5 bases). This CDR3 is built from 15 residues. Trimming took 6 bases from V and 2 from J, leaving 14 bases between them. The germline V gene encodes CDR1 MNHEY and CDR2 SVGAGI. The CDR3 coding sequence is TGTGCCAGCAGCCCGGGACGGAGGGGCAATCAGCCCCAGCATTTT. Its protein is CASSPGRRGNQPQHF.

This chain connects TRBV12-3 or TRBV12-4 to TRBJ2-7; 7 bases are shared with TRBD2. The CDR3 loop spans 13 amino acids. The V and J ends lost 3 bases and 7 bases, in that order; junction bases with no gene match: 6. CDR3 sequence reads: CASSFRLAREQYF. The CDR3 region has the DNA TGTGCCAGCAGTTTCCGACTAGCAAGGGAGCAGTACTTC.

The chain links TRBV12-3 or TRBV12-4 to TRBJ2-7; 9 bases align to TRBD1. The CDR3 loop spans 13 amino acids. Germline trimming cut 3 bases from V and 4 bases from J; bases unmatched to any gene: 1. CDR3 region: CASSFGTGYEQYF. For the CDR3, the DNA is TGTGCCAGCAGTTTTGGGACAGGGTACGAGCAGTACTTC.

This sequence joins TRBV6-5 and TRBJ2-3; possible D gene TRBD1, 5 bases. Germline lookup yields CDR1 MNHEY and CDR2 SVGAGI. This CDR3 has 13 amino acids. Trimming cost V 4 bases and J 3 bases, with 8 bases left between them. CDR3 in DNA: TGTGCCAGCAGTTCTCCAGGGACAGATACGCAGTATTTT. It specifies CASSSPGTDTQYF.

The CDR3: CASSFGGYEDTQYF. As DNA, the CDR3 is TGTGCCAGCAGCTTTGGCGGATATGAAGATACGCAGTATTTT. The chain carries TRBV5-4 and TRBJ2-3; D not certain. V was cut by 2 bases and J by 5 bases, with 12 bases left in between. In germline, CDR1 is SGHNT, CDR2 YYREEE (reference sequence). The CDR3 has 14 amino acids.

The CDR3, as DNA: TGTGCCAGCAGCGGGACAGGGTGGACTGAAGCTTTCTTT. Its protein is CASSGTGWTEAFF. The V gene is TRBV6-5, the J gene TRBJ1-1; 9 bases fit TRBD1. Trimming at V came to 6 bases and at J to 5 bases, leaving 4 bases not matched to a gene. Per the germline V gene, CDR1 is MNHEY and CDR2 is SVGAGI. The CDR3 contains 13 residues.

The V and J genes are TRBV29-1 and TRBJ2-7; 8 bases line up with TRBD1. This CDR3 comprises 13 residues. Germline-derived CDR1 and CDR2 are SQVTM and ANQGSEA. V shed 5 bases, J shed 2 bases, and the junction held 5 bases outside the gene matches. The CDR3 DNA reads as TGCAGCGTTAAGGACAGGGTCACCTACGAGCAGTACTTC. This encodes CSVKDRVTYEQYF.

V and J are TRBV5-1 and TRBJ2-1; D unresolved. CDR3 length: 16 amino acids. V was cut by 4 bases and J by 0 bases, with 14 bases left in between. The V gene's germline CDR1 is SGHRS and CDR2 YFSETQ. The CDR3 reads CASSPIAQSSYNEQFF. CDR3 DNA sequence: TGCGCCAGCAGCCCGATAGCCCAGAGCTCCTACAATGAGCAGTTCTTC.

J is TRBJ2-7 and V is TRBV7-9, with TRBD1 matching over 9 bases. The CDR3 has 16 amino acids. Per the germline V gene, CDR1 is SEHNR and CDR2 is FQNEAQ (reference sequence). The J segment lost 5 bases and the V segment lost 5 bases, leaving 13 bases of the junction unmatched. The CDR3 DNA sequence: TGTGCCAGCAGCCAAATGGGTGGGACAGGGTTCAACGAGCAGTACTTC. Its protein product is CASSQMGGTGFNEQYF.

This clone turned up a few times. The rearrangement links TRBV3-1 (or the pseudogene TRBV3-2) to TRBJ1-5; D gene unclear. Germline values: CDR1 LGHDT, CDR2 YNNKEL (reference sequence). Trimming took 4 bases from V and 0 from J, leaving 13 bases between them. The CDR3 spans 16 residues. The CDR3 region has the DNA TGTGCCAGCAGCCTTGGAGCGTTTGATAGCAATCAGCCCCAGCATTTT. Its protein is CASSLGAFDSNQPQHF.

The chain couples TRBV6-1 to TRBJ1-1; D remains unclear. This CDR3 has 17 residues. CDR1 is MNHNS, CDR2 SASEGT, per germline. V was shortened by 4 bases and J by 4 bases, with 22 bases between the two germline ends. CDR3 sequence reads: CASSAVGGDKVSTEAFF. CDR3 sequence (DNA): TGTGCCAGCAGTGCAGTTGGAGGAGACAAGGTGTCCACTGAAGCTTTCTTT.

V and J are TRBV11-2 and TRBJ2-3; 10 nucleotides match TRBD2. The V gene's germline CDR1 is SGHAT and CDR2 FQNNGV. V was clipped by 4 bases and J by 1 base; unmatched bases: 5. This CDR3 contains 16 residues. CDR3 region: CASSSGLAAGTDTQYF. In nucleotides, the CDR3 is TGTGCCAGCAGCTCTGGACTAGCGGCCGGCACAGATACGCAGTATTTT.